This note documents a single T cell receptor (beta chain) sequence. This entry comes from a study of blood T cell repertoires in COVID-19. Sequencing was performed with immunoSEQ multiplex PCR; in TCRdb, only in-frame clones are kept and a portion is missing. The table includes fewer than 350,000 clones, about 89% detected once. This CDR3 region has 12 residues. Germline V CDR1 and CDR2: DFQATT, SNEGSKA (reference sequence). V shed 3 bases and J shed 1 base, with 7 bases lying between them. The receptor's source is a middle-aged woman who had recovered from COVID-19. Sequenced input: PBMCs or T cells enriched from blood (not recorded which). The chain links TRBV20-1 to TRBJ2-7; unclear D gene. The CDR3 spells CSASSRSYEQYF. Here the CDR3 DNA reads TGCAGTGCTAGTAGCAGGTCCTACGAGCAGTACTTC.